Following are 8 T cell receptor beta chains from one sample sequenced in a study of blood T cell repertoires in COVID-19. Repertoires were generated with immunoSEQ multiplex PCR, while TCRdb's copy carries only in-frame clones and drops some. Here the sample spans 200,000 or so clones, roughly 85% being singletons. The specimen was PBMCs or T cells enriched from blood (not recorded which). These receptors were collected from a woman aged 45-65 years who had been exposed to COVID-19.

The V gene is TRBV10-2, the J gene TRBJ2-7, with TRBD1 matching over 8 bases. Looked up from germline, CDR1 is WSHSY and CDR2 is SAAADI. The CDR3 is 13 residues long. V dropped 9 bases and J dropped 2; count of bases not matched to a gene: 6. This CDR3 is CARVQGEPYEQYF. The CDR3 region has the DNA TGCGCCAGAGTACAGGGGGAACCCTACGAGCAGTACTTC.

The V gene is TRBV29-1, the J gene TRBJ1-2; weak D call: TRBD1 (5 bases). The CDR3 is made up of 10 amino acids. Germline V gives CDR1 SQVTM, CDR2 ANQGSEA. Trimming pared 4 bases from V and 8 bases from J, leaving 8 bases between. The CDR3 DNA reads as TGCAGCGTTGGGGGCTCCGGCTACACCTTC. Encoded protein: CSVGGSGYTF.

V is TRBV19 and J is TRBJ1-1; 9 positions agree with TRBD1. The CDR3 totals 16 residues. Unmatched junction bases numbered 9, after V lost 6 bases and J lost 1 base. CDR1 and CDR2 (germline): LNHDA, SQIVND (reference sequence). CDR3 nucleotides: TGTGCCAGTAGGCCGGGACAGGGAAGGACGAACACTGAAGCTTTCTTT. This encodes CASRPGQGRTNTEAFF.

The chain employs TRBV7-2 and TRBJ2-3, with 7 bases aligning to TRBD1. J was trimmed by 5 bases and V by 2 bases; bases with no gene match: 7. Looked up from germline, CDR1 is SGHTA and CDR2 is FQGNSA. The CDR3 runs to 15 residues. CDR3 coding DNA: TGTGCCAGCAGCTTACCCGACAGGGTAAAAGATACGCAGTATTTT. Residues: CASSLPDRVKDTQYF.

This clone is a singleton in its sample. The chain carries TRBV19 and TRBJ2-6; TRBD1 agrees at 10 bases. CDR3 length: 15 residues. CDR1 and CDR2 (germline): LNHDA, SQIVND (reference sequence). J lost 1 base, V lost 9 bases, and 3 bases had no gene match. CDR3 DNA: TGTGCCAGCGGACAGGGGGTGTCTGGGGCCAACGTCCTGACTTTC. Protein product: CASGQGVSGANVLTF.

This sequence joins TRBV12-3 or TRBV12-4 and TRBJ2-7; tentative D call: TRBD1 (5 bases). The CDR3 spans 13 residues. The V gene lost 6 bases and the J gene lost 5 bases, with 14 bases spanning the gap. This CDR3 reads CASSFLVDNEQYF. In DNA form, the CDR3 reads TGTGCCAGCAGCTTTCTCGTGGACAACGAGCAGTACTTC.

The chain has TRBV28 and TRBJ1-1; D is uncertain. The CDR3 runs 12 residues. Germline V lookup: CDR1 MDHEN, CDR2 SYDVKM. With 3 bases removed from V and 6 bases from J, the gap between germline ends came to 8 bases. The CDR3 bases are TGTGCCAGCAGTTTCCCAACTTCTGAAGCTTTCTTT. Its protein product is CASSFPTSEAFF.

The J gene is TRBJ2-3, the V gene TRBV3-1 (or the pseudogene TRBV3-2); 11 bases align to TRBD2. The germline V gene has CDR1 LGHDT and CDR2 YNNKEL (reference sequence). J gave up 5 bases and V 1 base, and 5 bases lay outside the gene matches. The CDR3 covers 16 residues. The CDR3 spells CASSQGVAGGRDTQYF. In DNA, the CDR3 is TGTGCCAGCAGCCAAGGGGTAGCGGGGGGGCGAGATACGCAGTATTTT.